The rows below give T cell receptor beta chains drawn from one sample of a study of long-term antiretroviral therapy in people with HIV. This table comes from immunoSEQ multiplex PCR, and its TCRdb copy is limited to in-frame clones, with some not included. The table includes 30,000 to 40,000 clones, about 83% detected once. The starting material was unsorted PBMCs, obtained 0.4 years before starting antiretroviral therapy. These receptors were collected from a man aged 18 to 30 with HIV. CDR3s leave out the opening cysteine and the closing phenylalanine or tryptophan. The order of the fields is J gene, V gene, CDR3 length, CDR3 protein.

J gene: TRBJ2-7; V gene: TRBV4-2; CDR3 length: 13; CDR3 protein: ASSQDAGRVYEQY
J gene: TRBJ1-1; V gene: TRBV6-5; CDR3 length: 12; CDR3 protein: ASSYTVGGTEAF
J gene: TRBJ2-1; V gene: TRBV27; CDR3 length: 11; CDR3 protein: ASSFSAENEQF
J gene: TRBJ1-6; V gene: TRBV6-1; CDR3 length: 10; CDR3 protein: ASSRGGSPLH
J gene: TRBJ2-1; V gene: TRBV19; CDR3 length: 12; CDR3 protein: ASRPRSGGIEQF
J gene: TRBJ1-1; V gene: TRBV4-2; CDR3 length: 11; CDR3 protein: ASSHLGGTEAF
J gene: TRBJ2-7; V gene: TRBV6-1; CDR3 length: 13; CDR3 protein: ASSEEGGSSYEQY
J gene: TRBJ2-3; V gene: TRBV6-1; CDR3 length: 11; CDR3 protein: ASSEPQRPTQY
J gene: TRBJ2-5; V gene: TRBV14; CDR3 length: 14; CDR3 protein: ASSPLGLAGYETQY
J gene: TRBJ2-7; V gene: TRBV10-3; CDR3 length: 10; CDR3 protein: AISTDSYEQY
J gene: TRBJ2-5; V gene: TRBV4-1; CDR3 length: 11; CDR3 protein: ASSQDRAREQY
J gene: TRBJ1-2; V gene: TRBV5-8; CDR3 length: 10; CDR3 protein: ASSLGTDGYT
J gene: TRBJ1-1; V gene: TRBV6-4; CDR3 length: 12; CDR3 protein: ASRVDGRDTEAF
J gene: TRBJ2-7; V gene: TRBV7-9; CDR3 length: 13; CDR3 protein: ASSPGLGLVDEQY
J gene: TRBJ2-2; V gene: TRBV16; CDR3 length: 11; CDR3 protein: ASSQGSTGELF
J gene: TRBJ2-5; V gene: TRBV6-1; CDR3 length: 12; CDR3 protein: ASSHRGDRKTQY
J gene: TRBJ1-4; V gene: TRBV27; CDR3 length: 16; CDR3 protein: ASSQGGGGTTTNEKLF
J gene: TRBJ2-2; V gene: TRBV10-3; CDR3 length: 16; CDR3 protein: AISEVDSGRFLAGELF
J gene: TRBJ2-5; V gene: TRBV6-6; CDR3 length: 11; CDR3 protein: ATTGTTGSAQY
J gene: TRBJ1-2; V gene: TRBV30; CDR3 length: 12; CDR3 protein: AWSIRGDRDGYT
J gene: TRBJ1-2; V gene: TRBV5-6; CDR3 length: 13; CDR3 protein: ASSLALGRGQGYT
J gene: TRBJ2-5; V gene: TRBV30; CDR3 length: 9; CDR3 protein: AWSVIGTQY
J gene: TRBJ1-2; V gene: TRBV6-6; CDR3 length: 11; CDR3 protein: ASSSGNYNGYT
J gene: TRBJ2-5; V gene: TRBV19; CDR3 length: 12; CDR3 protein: ASNDGEYQETQY
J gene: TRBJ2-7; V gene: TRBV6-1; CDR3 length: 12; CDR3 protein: ASRVEGNSYEQY
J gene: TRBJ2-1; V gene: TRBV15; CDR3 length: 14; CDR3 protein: ATSGGGTSGKNEQF
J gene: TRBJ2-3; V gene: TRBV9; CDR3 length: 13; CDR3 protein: ASSVVPGPTDTQY
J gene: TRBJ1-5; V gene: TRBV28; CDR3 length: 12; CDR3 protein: ASMETVSNQPQH
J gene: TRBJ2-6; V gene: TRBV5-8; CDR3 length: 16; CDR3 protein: ASSPRGGHISGANVLT
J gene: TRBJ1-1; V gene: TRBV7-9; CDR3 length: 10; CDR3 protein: ARGDLNTEAF
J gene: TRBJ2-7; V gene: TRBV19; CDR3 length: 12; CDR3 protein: ASTKTYGGYEQY
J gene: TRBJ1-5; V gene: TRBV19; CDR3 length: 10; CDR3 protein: ASSIDGQPQH
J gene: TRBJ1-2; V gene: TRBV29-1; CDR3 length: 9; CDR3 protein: SAGQNYGYT
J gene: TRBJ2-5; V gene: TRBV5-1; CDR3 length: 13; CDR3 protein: ASSPTGSLQETQY
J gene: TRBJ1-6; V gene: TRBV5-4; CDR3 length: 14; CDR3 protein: ASSSPGVSFNSPLH
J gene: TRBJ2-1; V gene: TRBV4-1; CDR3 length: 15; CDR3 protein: ASSQEMSEQGAGEQF
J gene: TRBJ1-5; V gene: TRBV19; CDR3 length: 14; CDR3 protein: ASSIGQPNSNQPQH
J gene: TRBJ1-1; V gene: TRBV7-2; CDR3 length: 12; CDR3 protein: ASSLGYGDREAF
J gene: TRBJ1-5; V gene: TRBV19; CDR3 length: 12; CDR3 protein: ASRGRGLGQPQH
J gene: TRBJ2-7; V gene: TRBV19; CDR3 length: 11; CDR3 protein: ASSAKTYYEQY
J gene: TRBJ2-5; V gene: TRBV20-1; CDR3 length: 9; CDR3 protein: SARSWETQY
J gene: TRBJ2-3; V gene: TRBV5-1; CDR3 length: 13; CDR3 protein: ASSQDMVGTDTQY
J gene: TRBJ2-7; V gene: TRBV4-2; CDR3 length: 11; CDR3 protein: ASSPTSMDEQY
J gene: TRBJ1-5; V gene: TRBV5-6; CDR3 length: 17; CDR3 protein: ASSLTFHRGGRRDQPQH
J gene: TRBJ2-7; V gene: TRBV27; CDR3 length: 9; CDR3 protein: ASSSRYEQY